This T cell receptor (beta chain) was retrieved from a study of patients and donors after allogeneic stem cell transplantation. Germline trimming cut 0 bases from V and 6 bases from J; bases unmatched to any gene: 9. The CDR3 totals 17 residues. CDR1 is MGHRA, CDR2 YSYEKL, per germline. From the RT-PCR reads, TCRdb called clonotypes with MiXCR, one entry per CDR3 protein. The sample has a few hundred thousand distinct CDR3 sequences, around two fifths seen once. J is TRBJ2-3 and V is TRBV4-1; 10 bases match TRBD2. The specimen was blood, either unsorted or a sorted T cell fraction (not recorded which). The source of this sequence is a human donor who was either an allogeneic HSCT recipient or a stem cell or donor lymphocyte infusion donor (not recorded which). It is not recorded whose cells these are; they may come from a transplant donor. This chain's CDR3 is CASSQESGGAFGDTQYF. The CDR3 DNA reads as TGCGCCAGCAGCCAAGAGAGCGGGGGGGCGTTTGGGGATACGCAGTATTTT.